This TCR beta chain appears in the sequencing data of a study of PD-L1 blockade in urothelial cancer. Turning to the study itself: The patients' atezolizumab therapy, 1,200 mg intravenously every 3 weeks, started in about 2014. Each patient had 0 to 3 earlier chemotherapy regimens. Blood-derived samples held a median approximately 140,000 T cells.

The length of the CDR3 is 13 residues. Trimming cost V 5 bases and J 9 bases, with 14 bases left between them. From germline, CDR1 is LNHNV and CDR2 YYDKDF (reference sequence). Sequencing used immunoSEQ multiplex PCR; TCRdb keeps in-frame clones, though not all of them. The sample carries just over 20,000 clones, 85% to 90% recorded once. The chain carries TRBV15 and TRBJ2-1; maybe TRBD1 (7 bases). The clonotype was recovered from a man aged 50 to 60 with urothelial cancer. This material consisted of PBMCs, taken around atezolizumab (anti-PD-L1) treatment. As DNA, the CDR3 is TGTGCCACCAGCCTGACAGGGCGGGGTGAGCAGTTCTTC. Translating gives CATSLTGRGEQFF.